These 5 T cell receptor beta chains were sequenced from one sample in a study of CD8 T cells in Susac syndrome. With random hexamers, reverse transcription was performed on roughly 0.5 to 1 ug of RNA. TCRdb itself ran the immunoSEQ multiplex PCR reads through MiXCR, one entry per CDR3 protein. The sample carries more than 200,000 distinct CDR3 sequences, 85% to 95% recorded once. Sequencing used CD4+ T cells from PBMCs. Receptor source: a human donor with Susac syndrome.

This rearrangement joins TRBV20-1 to TRBJ2-5, with TRBD1 as a possible D gene (7 bases). Germline values: CDR1 DFQATT, CDR2 SNEGSKA (reference sequence). The CDR3 length is 14 residues. V lost 4 bases, J lost 2 bases, and 14 bases lay in between. Written as DNA, the CDR3 is TGCAGTGCTAAGATGCGGGACAGACAAGAGACCCAGTACTTC. Translation: CSAKMRDRQETQYF.

The gene calls are TRBV2 and TRBJ2-5; 7 bases agree with TRBD1. The CDR3 consists of 14 residues. The germline CDR1 and CDR2 sequences are SNHLY and FYNNEI. The V gene end was trimmed by 3 bases and the J gene end by 3 bases; junction bases not matched to a gene: 4. CDR3 protein: CASSDWTGEETQYF. CDR3 nucleotide sequence: TGTGCCAGCAGTGACTGGACAGGAGAAGAGACCCAGTACTTC.

The gene calls are TRBV10-3 and TRBJ2-7; the D gene could be TRBD1 or TRBD2 (5 bases each). V lost 11 bases, J lost 0 bases, and 11 bases lay in between. The CDR3 runs to 12 residues. The germline V gene encodes CDR1 ENHRY and CDR2 SYGVKD. CDR3 residues: CAGAGTSYEQYF. The CDR3 DNA reads as TGTGCCGGGGCCGGGACCTCCTACGAGCAGTACTTC.

The V gene is TRBV18, the J gene TRBJ2-5; weak D call: TRBD1 (5 bases). This CDR3 has 15 residues. Trimming shortened V by 3 bases and J by 2 bases, and 13 bases separated the two germline ends. CDR1 is KGHSH and CDR2 is LQKENI in the germline V gene. CDR3 in DNA: TGTGCCAGCTCACCTCTGACAGATATACAAGAGACCCAGTACTTC. It encodes CASSPLTDIQETQYF.

The chain carries TRBV18 and TRBJ2-7; 9 nucleotides agree with TRBD1. The trim removed 2 bases at V and 4 bases at J, leaving 6 bases unmatched. CDR3 length: 15 amino acids. Germline V lookup: CDR1 KGHSH, CDR2 LQKENI. The CDR3 region has the DNA TGTGCCAGCTCACCATCCGGGACAGGGCAATACGAGCAGTACTTC. It is translated as CASSPSGTGQYEQYF.